The following is a T cell receptor (beta chain) sequence with its context. Its antigen has not been determined. No much larger clone exists at a distance of one base, and base qualities are not known. CDR1 and CDR2 were assigned from the germline V gene as MGHRA and YSYEKL. V and J are trimmed by 3 bases and 2 bases, and the gene matches miss 14 bases of the junction. From its cysteine to its phenylalanine, the CDR3 spans 19 amino acids. Just the 57-base CDR3 DNA is kept, in frame starting at base 1. The entry originates in a study of blood T cell repertoires in COVID-19 (dated by TCRdb to the early 2020s). Regarding the study in general: Collaborator samples came from the United States, Italy and Spain and covered acute and convalescent phases of COVID-19. The material from the prospective study consisted of cDNA or gDNA derived from T cells, B-cell-depleted T cells, or PBMCs. A freely available public database, intended as a resource for researchers studying the immune response to SARS-CoV-2, is where the repertoires were released. Samples came from the ongoing ImmuneRACE study (first 160 participants) plus 1,254 subjects from 6 global collaborators. HLA class I and class II types, where available, came from metadata supplied by the sample provider rather than from assay-based typing. Subjects who had been exposed to COVID-19, were actively infected with it, or had recovered from it provided the deeply sampled blood TCRbeta repertoires that made up the dataset. Nearly every sample came with metadata listing a de-identified subject ID, COVID-19 status, age in years and sex. Study-wide conclusions, independent of this receptor: How much clinical and demographic metadata was included differed by source and by participant, and the metadata was provided uncurated.

In the prospective study, participants were roughly 18 to 100 years old, resided in about two dozen geographic areas of the United States, and were enrolled through a virtual design. In the prospective study, cohorts were assigned on the basis of participant-reported clinical history obtained from a screening survey and a study questionnaire. Exposed participants had been in contact with someone with a PCR-confirmed or clinician-diagnosed COVID-19 case within 2 weeks of study entry. In the prospective study, mobile phlebotomists collected whole blood, serum and a nasopharyngeal or oropharyngeal swab from each participant. Additional blood draws and questionnaires over an approximately two-month period could optionally be provided by prospective study participants. Prospective study blood samples were shipped either frozen or at room temperature before DNA extraction. TCRbeta CDR3 regions were amplified from genomic DNA by means of the immunoSEQ Assay, a bias-controlled multiplex PCR. Per the original workflow: Within the assay, amplification of reference gene primers was used to estimate how many nucleated cells each sample contained. Sequence reads were collapsed and filtered to measure the absolute abundance of every unique TCRbeta CDR3 rearrangement. For each sample, productive Simpson clonality was calculated as the square root of Simpson's diversity index over productive rearrangements. TCRdb re-hosts the immuneACCESS table, in-frame sequences only. Its copies lack some clones; in the studies checked, an unresolved V gene accounts for under half of them, and the cause for the rest is not known. D and trimming were read from the DNA, whereas the V and J calls and clone size are those reported in that table. The sample table contains some 300,000 clones; only one count was recorded for roughly 89% of them. The biggest ten clones account for roughly 2.9% of the sample.

The source of this sequence is a woman aged 45 to 65 who had been exposed to COVID-19. The chain joins TRBV4-1 to TRBJ2-7; 12 bases in the junction line up with TRBD1. The sequencing input was PBMCs or T cells enriched from blood (not recorded which). The CDR3 protein is CASSQATGTGGVGPYEQYF. The DNA sequence is as follows: TGCGCCAGCAGCCAGGCCACCGGGACAGGGGGCGTTGGGCCCTACGAGCAGTACTTC.